Each of the 16 T cell receptor beta chains below was sequenced from the same sample in a study of T cell repertoires in cytomegalovirus infection (dated by TCRdb to between 2019 and 2020). The sample was run on an Illumina HiSeq 1500. TCRdb reprocessed the public reads (quality trimming at Q25 with fastp, clone calling with MiXCR) and kept in-frame beta chains. Each CDR3 protein gets just one entry, which takes the most common genes and DNA from the rows behind it. The sample table contains around 77,000 distinct CDR3 sequences; only one count was recorded for around 20% of them. Clones ranked in the top ten supply approximately 68% of the sample. These receptors lack a known antigen. The treatment or condition label here, explained by the study, means: in vitro stimulation with specific CMV peptide epitopes to enrich CMV-specific T cells. Material: CD8+ T cells from cultured PBMCs, obtained from culture after CMV antigen stimulation. Source of these receptors: a human donor in good health (CMV status not recorded). Some clones in this sample may be carry-over from other donors' samples.

This chain connects TRBV5-6 to TRBJ2-1, with 9 positions matching TRBD2. Looked up from germline, CDR1 is SGHDT and CDR2 is YYEEEE. There are 16 residues in the CDR3. Unmatched junction bases numbered 8, after V lost 4 bases and J lost 3 bases. As DNA, the CDR3 is TGTGCCAGCAGCGGCGGGCTAGCGGGAATCTACAATGAGCAGTTCTTC. Translated, it gives CASSGGLAGIYNEQFF.

The V and J genes are TRBV12-3 or TRBV12-4 and TRBJ1-1; D is undetermined. The CDR3 extends over 11 amino acids. Trimming took off 6 bases at V and 7 bases at J, with 9 bases between the two ends. The CDR3 bases are TGTGCCAGCAGCGGTGGGAGTGAAGCTTTCTTT. Protein sequence: CASSGGSEAFF.

In its sample, this clonotype was seen a few times. V and J are TRBV28 and TRBJ1-2; D is unclear. Trimming cost V 2 bases and J 6 bases, with 7 bases left between them. There are 12 residues in the CDR3. Germline CDR1 MDHEN, CDR2 SYDVKM. The chain's CDR3 is CASSLMQDGYTF. As DNA, the CDR3 is TGTGCCAGCAGTTTAATGCAGGATGGCTACACCTTC.

This clonotype was found a few times. The V gene is TRBV11-2, the J gene TRBJ2-5; TRBD1 matches at 8 bases. The germline gives CDR1 SGHAT, CDR2 FQNNGV. V was clipped by 4 bases and J by 2 bases; unmatched bases: 9. This CDR3 is 16 amino acids long. The CDR3 reads CASSSWGQAIQETQYF. CDR3 sequence (DNA): TGTGCCAGCAGCTCATGGGGACAGGCGATACAAGAGACCCAGTACTTC.

This clonotype turned up a few times. The chain couples TRBV7-2 to TRBJ2-3; 9 bases agree with TRBD1. CDR1 SGHTA and CDR2 FQGNSA come from the germline V gene. V lost 5 bases, J lost 5 bases, and 5 bases stayed unmatched. The CDR3 runs to 14 residues. CDR3 bases: TGTGCCAGCAGCGCCGGGACAGGGAAAGATACGCAGTATTTT. It translates to CASSAGTGKDTQYF.

This clonotype was seen more than once but under ten times. The V call is TRBV4-1, the J call TRBJ1-3, with no clear D. Trimming took off 0 bases at V and 0 bases at J, with 9 bases between the two ends. CDR3 length: 16 amino acids. Germline V gene data show CDR1 as MGHRA and CDR2 as YSYEKL. This CDR3 is CASSQDSGSSGNTIYF. As DNA, the CDR3 is TGCGCCAGCAGCCAAGACTCGGGGTCCTCTGGAAACACCATATATTTT.

This clonotype was seen a handful of times. The chain is built from TRBV7-2 and TRBJ1-1; 8 nucleotides align to TRBD1. V shed 1 base, J shed 7 bases, and the junction held 5 bases outside the gene matches. CDR3 length: 14 amino acids. CDR1 is SGHTA and CDR2 is FQGNSA in the germline V gene. CDR3 in DNA: TGTGCCAGCAGCTTAGTCACCACAGGGGGTGAAGCTTTCTTT. Translation: CASSLVTTGGEAFF.

In this sample, this clonotype turned up a few times. This chain links TRBV20-1 with TRBJ2-1; TRBD2 aligns across 11 bases. Trimming took 8 bases from V and 0 from J; bases not matched to a gene: 6. The CDR3 runs 15 residues. CDR1 DFQATT and CDR2 SNEGSKA come from the germline V gene (reference sequence). The CDR3, as DNA: TGCAGTCGTCTAGCGGGGGGAAGCTCCTACAATGAGCAGTTCTTC. Translation: CSRLAGGSSYNEQFF.

There are a few counts of this clonotype. The chain has TRBV4-1 and TRBJ2-7; the match to TRBD1 covers 12 bases. CDR1 MGHRA and CDR2 YSYEKL come from the germline V gene. The CDR3 sequence is 16 residues long. V lost 0 bases and J lost 7; bases outside the gene matches: 7. In DNA form, the CDR3 reads TGCGCCAGCAGCCAAGACCGGGGACAGGGGGCGCGAGAGCAGTACTTC. This sequence encodes CASSQDRGQGAREQYF.

In its sample, this clonotype was seen a few times. The V and J genes are TRBV7-2 and TRBJ2-3; D may match TRBD1 or TRBD2 (6 bases each). CDR1 SGHTA and CDR2 FQGNSA come from the germline V gene. The CDR3 has 17 amino acids. V was pared by 0 bases and J by 3 bases, with 16 bases between. CDR3 in DNA: TGTGCCAGCAGCTTAGCCGCTGGGGGGCGAAAGACAGATACGCAGTATTTT. It specifies CASSLAAGGRKTDTQYF.

This clonotype was recorded a few times. CDR3 in amino acids: CASSLKGQGASQPQHF. The CDR3 coding sequence is TGTGCCAGCAGCTTAAAGGGACAGGGGGCGAGTCAGCCCCAGCATTTT. V usage is TRBV7-2 and J usage is TRBJ1-5, with TRBD1 matching 12 bases. Germline V gene data show CDR1 as SGHTA and CDR2 as FQGNSA. This CDR3 comprises 16 residues. Trimming took 2 bases from V and 6 from J; bases not matched to a gene: 5.

In its sample, this clonotype was seen a few times. The rearrangement links TRBV20-1 to TRBJ1-2; 10 bases line up with TRBD1. This CDR3 is 16 amino acids long. V was clipped by 6 bases and J by 8 bases; unmatched bases: 18. In germline, CDR1 is DFQATT, CDR2 SNEGSKA (reference sequence). CDR3 coding DNA: TGCAGTGCGGTCCTCCGGGACAGGGGATTGCAGAGAGGCTACACCTTC. Translation gives CSAVLRDRGLQRGYTF.

This clonotype was observed at least ten times. This chain joins TRBV6-4 and TRBJ2-1; 8 bases match TRBD2. V lost 8 bases to trimming and J lost 3 bases; unmatched junction nucleotides: 9. Germline CDR1 MRHNA, CDR2 SNTAGT. This CDR3 has 15 amino acids. In DNA form, the CDR3 reads TGTGCCAGCGGAGTGGGGCGGGGGGACTACAATGAGCAGTTCTTC. Translating it yields CASGVGRGDYNEQFF.

In its sample, this clonotype was seen a few times. The chain couples TRBV7-6 to TRBJ1-1; D remains ambiguous. The V gene's germline CDR1 is SGHVS and CDR2 FNYEAQ. The CDR3 sequence is 13 residues long. V lost 5 bases to trimming and J lost 1 base, with 8 bases between them. DNA for the CDR3: TGTGCCAGCAGCCCTGCCCAGAACACTGAAGCTTTCTTT. Amino acids: CASSPAQNTEAFF.

The chain links TRBV28 to TRBJ1-4, with a tentative D call TRBD1 (6 bases). Trimming cost V 5 bases and J 8 bases, with 21 bases left between them. The CDR3 sequence is 16 residues long. Germline V CDR1 and CDR2: MDHEN, SYDVKM. CDR3: CASSPPTTGSSEKLFF. CDR3 nucleotides: TGTGCCAGCAGTCCCCCAACTACAGGGTCGAGCGAAAAACTGTTTTTT.

This clonotype was observed at least ten times. This chain joins TRBV7-9 and TRBJ1-2; D is unclear. Between the trimmed V and J ends, which lost 5 bases and 4 bases, there was a span of 17 bases. The CDR3 covers 15 residues. Germline-derived CDR1 and CDR2 are SEHNR and FQNEAQ (reference sequence). The CDR3 region has the DNA TGTGCCAGCAGCACGACGGACGGAGGATCCTATGGCTACACCTTC. It yields the protein CASSTTDGGSYGYTF.